Below, 19 T cell receptor beta chains from the same sample are listed, as sequenced in a study of CD4 T cells in relation to SARS-CoV-2 and coronaviruses. Before the COVID-19 pandemic, during about 2011-2019, CD4+ T cells were taken from unexposed donors. CD4+ T cells were isolated from the cells after around 11 days of culture. Data came from immunoSEQ multiplex PCR; TCRdb stores just in-frame clones and leaves some out. The sample lists approximately 16,000 clones, 82% occurring once. Which antigens these TCRs recognize remains unknown. Source material: CD4+ T cells from PBMCs, cultured in vitro. Every receptor here comes from a human donor in good health.

This clone was recorded once. This chain links TRBV15 with TRBJ1-1; 8 bases align to TRBD1. The germline V gene has CDR1 LNHNV and CDR2 YYDKDF (reference sequence). V trimming: 6 bases; J trimming: 0 bases; junction bases outside the gene matches: 3. This CDR3 is 14 amino acids long. CDR3 amino acids: CATRQGGVNTEAFF. The DNA of the CDR3 is TGTGCCACCAGACAGGGGGGGGTGAACACTGAAGCTTTCTTT.

The chain uses TRBV5-1 and TRBJ2-1, with 8 bases aligning to TRBD2. The germline CDR1 and CDR2 sequences are SGHRS and YFSETQ. With V trimmed by 0 bases and J by 9 bases, 8 bases remained unmatched. There are 15 residues in the CDR3. CDR3 coding DNA: TGCGCCAGCAGCTTGGCCTCGGGACTAGTCGGTGAGCAGTTCTTC. Its translation is CASSLASGLVGEQFF.

The chain recombines TRBV11-3 with TRBJ2-1; D might be TRBD2 (7 bases). The germline V and J ends were trimmed by 1 base and 4 bases, with 11 bases remaining between them. Germline CDR1 reads SGHNT; CDR2 reads YENEEA. The CDR3 covers 15 residues. CDR3 residues: CASSLGSGTYNEQFF. The CDR3 DNA is TGTGCCAGCAGCTTAGGGAGCGGGACATACAATGAGCAGTTCTTC.

This chain uses TRBV7-2 with TRBJ2-7, with D possibly TRBD1 on 5 matching bases. The CDR3 runs 13 residues. Germline V gives CDR1 SGHTA, CDR2 FQGNSA. The V gene lost 1 base and the J gene lost 3 bases, with 7 bases spanning the gap. CDR3 loop: CASSLGTNYEQYF. DNA of the CDR3: TGTGCCAGCAGCTTAGGGACAAACTACGAGCAGTACTTC.

V is TRBV6-4 and J is TRBJ1-1; D not resolved. Germline V gene sequence: CDR1 MRHNA, CDR2 SNTAGT. V was cut by 2 bases and J by 1 base, with 5 bases left in between. The CDR3 loop spans 13 amino acids. The CDR3: CASSDDSNTEAFF. As DNA, the CDR3 is TGTGCCAGCAGTGACGACTCGAACACTGAAGCTTTCTTT.

In its sample, this clone was seen once. The chain combines TRBV11-2 with TRBJ1-2; D uncertain. CDR1 is SGHAT and CDR2 is FQNNGV in the germline V gene. The CDR3 covers 13 residues. The V end lost 3 bases, the J end lost 7 bases, and 12 bases lay between the germline ends. This CDR3 is CASSFMGSSGYTF. CDR3 DNA sequence: TGTGCCAGCAGCTTCATGGGATCTAGTGGCTACACCTTC.

V is TRBV10-3 and J is TRBJ1-4, with a tentative D call TRBD1 (5 bases). The germline CDR1 and CDR2 sequences are ENHRY and SYGVKD. Deletions cut 2 bases from V and 8 bases from J, with 15 bases between. CDR3 size: 15 residues. DNA of the CDR3: TGTGCCATCAGTGAGAGTTCCGGAAGGGGAGAAAAACTGTTTTTT. It is translated as CAISESSGRGEKLFF.

V gene TRBV3-1 (or the pseudogene TRBV3-2) combines with J gene TRBJ1-5; a possible D gene is TRBD1 (5 bases). Germline V gene lookup returns CDR1 LGHDT and CDR2 YNNKEL (reference sequence). The CDR3 sequence is 14 residues long. V lost 4 bases and J lost 7, with 14 bases in between. The CDR3: CASSPVSGGQPQHF. DNA of the CDR3: TGTGCCAGCAGCCCAGTTAGCGGGGGGCAGCCCCAGCATTTT.

The V call is TRBV2, the J call TRBJ1-2, with 9 nucleotides matching TRBD1. The CDR3 consists of 14 residues. Germline lookup yields CDR1 SNHLY and CDR2 FYNNEI. The trim removed 6 bases at V and 1 base at J, leaving 3 bases unmatched. The CDR3 DNA follows: TGTGCCAGCAGACCGGGACAGGGTAACTATGGCTACACCTTC. Translation gives CASRPGQGNYGYTF.

The CDR3 protein is CASTSGAGYQPQHF. The CDR3 DNA is TGTGCCAGCACCTCCGGGGCAGGTTATCAGCCCCAGCATTTT. This rearrangement joins TRBV6-6 to TRBJ1-5, with a possible D match to TRBD1 (5 bases). The length of the CDR3 is 14 residues. Germline CDR1 is MNHNY and CDR2 is SVGAGI (reference sequence). V was clipped by 7 bases and J by 5 bases, with 15 bases between them.

The V gene is TRBV2, the J gene TRBJ1-4, with 7 bases lining up with TRBD1. Germline assignment: CDR1 SNHLY and CDR2 FYNNEI. The V and J ends lost 7 bases and 4 bases, in that order; junction bases with no gene match: 6. The CDR3 is 14 amino acids. As DNA, the CDR3 is TGTGCCAGCACCCGACAGGGAATTAATGAAAAACTGTTTTTT. Translating it yields CASTRQGINEKLFF.

This chain uses TRBV28 with TRBJ2-7; 13 bases fit TRBD2. J lost 0 bases, V lost 8 bases, and 4 bases had no gene match. CDR3 size: 15 residues. The V gene's germline CDR1 is MDHEN and CDR2 SYDVKM. CDR3 in amino acids: CASGGTSGDSYEQYF. The CDR3 DNA reads TGTGCCAGCGGGGGGACTAGCGGGGACTCCTACGAGCAGTACTTC.

The J gene is TRBJ2-1, the V gene TRBV6-5; the D is unclear. The CDR3 totals 15 residues. V dropped 7 bases and J dropped 0 bases, with 13 bases sitting between them. Germline loops: CDR1 MNHEY, CDR2 SVGAGI. This CDR3 is CASIKQLSSYNEQFF. Here the CDR3 DNA reads TGTGCCAGCATCAAACAGCTAAGCTCCTACAATGAGCAGTTCTTC.

CDR3 residues: CASSPPDRRDSPLHF. CDR3 coding DNA: TGTGCCAGTAGTCCCCCGGACAGGAGGGATTCACCCCTCCACTTT. The chain couples TRBV19 to TRBJ1-6, with 7 bases fitting TRBD1. This CDR3 is 15 amino acids long. Germline loops: CDR1 LNHDA, CDR2 SQIVND (reference sequence). V lost 5 bases and J lost 8; bases outside the gene matches: 9.

This chain connects TRBV11-2 to TRBJ1-1, with unresolved D. Trimming pared 3 bases from V and 1 base from J, leaving 6 bases between. CDR1 and CDR2 (germline): SGHAT, FQNNGV. CDR3 size: 13 residues. The CDR3 nucleotides read TGTGCCAGCAGCTTCGGCAGGAACACTGAAGCTTTCTTT. Residues: CASSFGRNTEAFF.

The genes are TRBV6-5 and TRBJ1-2, with D perhaps TRBD1 (5 bases). V lost 2 bases and J lost 4, with 8 bases in between. Germline V gene lookup returns CDR1 MNHEY and CDR2 SVGAGI. This CDR3 has 13 amino acids. The CDR3 spells CASSYGAGYGYTF. CDR3 coding DNA: TGTGCCAGCAGTTACGGGGCAGGCTATGGCTACACCTTC.

The chain combines TRBV28 with TRBJ2-3; tentatively, D is TRBD1 (5 bases). This CDR3 region has 15 residues. Trimming shortened V by 2 bases and J by 2 bases, and 11 bases separated the two germline ends. Germline-derived CDR1 and CDR2 are MDHEN and SYDVKM. DNA for the CDR3: TGTGCCAGCAGTTTAGGGGCGGACATCACAGATACGCAGTATTTT. This codes for CASSLGADITDTQYF.

V usage is TRBV6-2 or TRBV6-3 and J usage is TRBJ1-4; TRBD1 matches at 7 bases. CDR1 and CDR2 (germline): MNHEY, SVGEGT. The CDR3 covers 15 residues. V shed 2 bases and J 8 bases; nucleotides not matched to a gene: 8. The CDR3 DNA reads TGTGCCAGCAGTTACCCCACAGGGGTTAACGAAAAACTGTTTTTT. Amino acid sequence: CASSYPTGVNEKLFF.

This sequence joins TRBV28 and TRBJ1-2, with D tentatively TRBD1 (6 bases). The V end was cut by 2 bases, the J end by 8 bases, with 18 bases between. The germline V gene encodes CDR1 MDHEN and CDR2 SYDVKM. The CDR3 has 15 amino acids. The CDR3 sequence: CASSLQGRGRGGYTF. The CDR3 nucleotides are TGTGCCAGCAGTTTACAGGGCAGGGGCCGAGGAGGCTACACCTTC.